One sample yielded the 15 T cell receptor beta chains listed below, sequenced in a study of spatial heterogeneity in lung cancer. TCRdb fed the 5' RACE reads into MiXCR, producing one record per CDR3 protein. Of over 45,000 distinct CDR3 sequences listed, roughly 5% are singletons. Time point given: sample taken at primary tumor resection. Source: PBMCs, taken at surgery. The source of these receptors is a male donor with early-stage non-small cell lung cancer.

This clonotype was recorded at least ten times. The chain combines TRBV29-1 with TRBJ1-2; a possible D gene is TRBD1 (5 bases). V shed 0 bases and J shed 4 bases, with 9 bases lying between them. The CDR3 length is 13 residues. Germline V gene data show CDR1 as SQVTM and CDR2 as ANQGSEA. In DNA form, the CDR3 reads TGCAGCGTTGAAGAACCAGGGTTCTATGGCTACACCTTC. Protein sequence: CSVEEPGFYGYTF.

This clonotype was counted many times. The J gene is TRBJ1-1, the V gene TRBV5-1; maybe TRBD1 (5 bases). The CDR3 runs 14 residues. In germline, CDR1 is SGHRS, CDR2 YFSETQ. The V end lost 3 bases, the J end lost 3 bases, and 12 bases lay between the germline ends. The CDR3 bases are TGCGCCAGCAGCTCTTCTGGGGGGGACACTGAAGCTTTCTTT. It codes for CASSSSGGDTEAFF. The variable domain in full, completed from reference TRBV5-1 and TRBJ1-1, reads KAGVTQTPRYLIKTRGQQVTLSCSPISGHRSVSWYQQTPGQGLQFLFEYFSETQRNKGNFPGRFSGRQFSNSRSEMNVSTLELGDSALYLCASSSSGGDTEAFFGQGTRLTVV.

Many counts were recorded for this clonotype. This chain links TRBV12-3 or TRBV12-4 with TRBJ1-5; D unresolved. CDR3 length equals 15 residues. Trimming removed 2 bases from V and 0 bases from J, with 8 bases in between. The CDR3 loop reads CASSLYGGSNQPQHF. In nucleotides, the CDR3 is TGTGCCAGCAGTTTATACGGAGGTAGCAATCAGCCCCAGCATTTT.

This clonotype has only a few counts. V and J are TRBV5-1 and TRBJ1-2; D is unclear. CDR3 size: 15 residues. Trimming pared 0 bases from V and 5 bases from J, leaving 14 bases between. Germline lookup yields CDR1 SGHRS and CDR2 YFSETQ. In DNA form, the CDR3 reads TGCGCCAGCAGCTTGGAGGGAAATCTGAAGTATGGCTACACCTTC. It is translated as CASSLEGNLKYGYTF.

This clonotype was picked up many times. Here the CDR3 omits its conserved ending phenylalanine or tryptophan, so a read error is the likely source. It is unclear where the CDR3 begins or ends on the DNA, so no DNA is shown, and the CDR3 is as TCRdb lists it. V and J are TRBV21-1 and TRBJ2-3; the table's D call, TRBD1, has no DNA check behind it. TRBV21-1 is noted as a pseudogene. The CDR3 has 8 residues if both end residues are counted. Here the CDR3 reads CASSTTGK.

This clonotype was detected ten times or more. The gene calls are TRBV10-3 and TRBJ2-3; TRBD1 matches at 9 bases. Germline V gene sequence: CDR1 ENHRY, CDR2 SYGVKD. The CDR3 extends over 16 amino acids. V lost 3 bases, J lost 8 bases, and 12 bases stayed unmatched. CDR3 loop: CAISESPGQGGVTQYF. The CDR3 nucleotides read TGTGCCATCAGTGAATCGCCGGGACAGGGAGGCGTTACGCAGTATTTT.

This clonotype was seen many times. This sequence joins TRBV28 and TRBJ1-4; 7 nucleotides align to TRBD1. This CDR3 contains 15 residues. After removal of 3 bases from V and 4 bases from J, the junction contained 5 bases not matched to a gene. In germline, CDR1 is MDHEN, CDR2 SYDVKM. The CDR3: CASSFQGGFNEKLFF. CDR3 in DNA: TGTGCCAGCAGTTTCCAGGGGGGGTTTAATGAAAAACTGTTTTTT. The variable domain in full, with the rest retrieved from reference TRBV28 and TRBJ1-4, is DVKVTQSSRYLVKRTGEKVFLECVQDMDHENMFWYRQDPGLGLRLIYFSYDVKMKEKGDIPEGYSVSREKKERFSLILESASTNQTSMYLCASSFQGGFNEKLFFGSGTQLSVL.

This clonotype was seen at least ten times. V is TRBV7-2 and J is TRBJ2-1, with 7 bases identical to TRBD1. CDR1 is SGHTA and CDR2 is FQGNSA in the germline V gene. This CDR3 has 15 residues. The V and J ends lost 2 bases and 6 bases, in that order; junction bases with no gene match: 7. CDR3 residues: CASSLSRGLPNEQFF. In DNA, the CDR3 is TGTGCCAGCAGCTTAAGCAGGGGGTTGCCCAATGAGCAGTTCTTC.

This clonotype was seen repeatedly, ten times or more. The genes are TRBV7-6 and TRBJ1-5; 9 bases are shared with TRBD1. From germline, CDR1 is SGHVS and CDR2 FNYEAQ. This CDR3 region has 15 residues. V was clipped by 5 bases and J by 6 bases; unmatched bases: 8. The chain's CDR3 is CASSLRTGASQPQHF. The CDR3 coding sequence is TGTGCCAGCAGCCTCCGGACAGGGGCCAGTCAGCCCCAGCATTTT.

This clonotype has ten or more counts. This rearrangement joins TRBV29-1 to TRBJ2-1; no definite D call. The germline V and J ends were trimmed by 3 bases and 2 bases, with 14 bases remaining between them. The CDR3 spans 15 residues. Germline loops: CDR1 SQVTM, CDR2 ANQGSEA. The CDR3 DNA is TGCAGCGTTGAGGTAACTGACGTTACCTACAATGAGCAGTTCTTC. It is translated as CSVEVTDVTYNEQFF.

This clonotype was recorded many times. The chain couples TRBV5-1 to TRBJ2-7; D unresolved. There are 12 residues in the CDR3. Germline V gene data show CDR1 as SGHRS and CDR2 as YFSETQ. Trimming removed 0 bases at V and 6 bases at J, with 7 bases between. For the CDR3, the DNA is TGCGCCAGCAGCTTGGGCCTATTCGAGCAGTACTTC. Protein: CASSLGLFEQYF.

The table lists this clonotype with many counts. The J gene is TRBJ2-1, the V gene TRBV28; D uncertain. V was clipped by 5 bases and J by 10 bases, with 9 bases between them. Germline V gene sequence: CDR1 MDHEN, CDR2 SYDVKM. This CDR3 has 11 residues. This CDR3 is CASSTIGEQFF. In nucleotides, the CDR3 is TGTGCCAGCAGTACGATCGGGGAGCAGTTCTTC.

This clonotype was counted ten times or more. CDR3 sequence reads: CASSSSWTPYNEQFF. The CDR3, as DNA: TGCGCCAGCAGCTCAAGTTGGACTCCCTACAATGAGCAGTTCTTC. The rearrangement uses TRBV4-3 and TRBJ2-1, with TRBD2 as a possible D gene (5 bases). The CDR3 is 15 amino acids. Germline CDR1 reads LGHNA; CDR2 reads YSLEER. The ends were cut back, 5 bases at V and 2 bases at J, with 13 bases in the middle.

This chain connects TRBV18 to TRBJ2-3, with D tentatively TRBD2 (6 bases). In germline, CDR1 is KGHSH, CDR2 LQKENI. CDR3 length: 16 amino acids. V lost 1 base and J 4 bases, leaving 15 bases between the germline ends. CDR3 DNA sequence: TGTGCCAGCTCACCACAAGGCCGGGGGAGGTCAGATACGCAGTATTTT. This encodes CASSPQGRGRSDTQYF.

In this sample, this clonotype turned up many times. The chain couples TRBV9 to TRBJ1-2; D is perhaps TRBD1 (5 bases). The V end lost 0 bases, the J end lost 13 bases, and 13 bases lay between the germline ends. Germline CDR1 SGDLS, CDR2 YYNGEE. CDR3 length: 12 amino acids. This CDR3 is CASSVGTGPGTF. CDR3 DNA: TGTGCCAGCAGCGTAGGTACAGGCCCGGGCACCTTC.